This T cell receptor (beta chain) is from a study of glioma-infiltrating T cells after dendritic cell vaccination. Regarding the study as a whole: Longer survival after dendritic cell vaccination followed higher pretreatment TIL content.

With regard to this clone: The antigen is undetermined.

The CDR3 is 16 residues long. The V end was cut by 3 bases, the J end by 0 bases, with 13 bases between. Germline CDR1 reads SGHNT; CDR2 reads YYREEE (reference sequence). Input was around 2 ug genomic DNA, or all available if less. Measured with immunoSEQ multiplex PCR; TCRdb has only the in-frame clones, and not every one. The repertoire includes over 55,000 clones, 81% of them detected once, and roughly 7.7% sits in the top ten. The receptor was derived from a human donor with glioblastoma. The chain uses TRBV5-4 and TRBJ1-3; no clear D. Specimen: blood, collected before dendritic cell vaccination. The CDR3 coding sequence is TGTGCCAGCAGCTACACGGGTCTCGTCTCTGGAAACACCATATATTTT. Its protein is CASSYTGLVSGNTIYF.